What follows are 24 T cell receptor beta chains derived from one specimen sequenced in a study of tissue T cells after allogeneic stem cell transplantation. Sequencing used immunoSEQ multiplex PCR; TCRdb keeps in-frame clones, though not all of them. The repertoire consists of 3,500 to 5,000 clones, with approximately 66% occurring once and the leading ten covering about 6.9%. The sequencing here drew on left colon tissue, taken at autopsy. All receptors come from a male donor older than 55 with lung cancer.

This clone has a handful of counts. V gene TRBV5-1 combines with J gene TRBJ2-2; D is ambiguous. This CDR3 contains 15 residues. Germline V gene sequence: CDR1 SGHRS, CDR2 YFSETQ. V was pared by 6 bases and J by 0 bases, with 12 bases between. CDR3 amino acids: CASNPVNANTGELFF. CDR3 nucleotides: TGCGCCAGCAACCCCGTGAACGCGAACACCGGGGAGCTGTTTTTT.

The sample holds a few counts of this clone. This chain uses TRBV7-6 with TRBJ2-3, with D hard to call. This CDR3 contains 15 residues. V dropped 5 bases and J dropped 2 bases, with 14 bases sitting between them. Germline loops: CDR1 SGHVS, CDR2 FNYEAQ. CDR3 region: CASSPLGVSTDTQYF. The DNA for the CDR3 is TGTGCCAGCAGCCCCCTAGGTGTGTCCACAGATACGCAGTATTTT.

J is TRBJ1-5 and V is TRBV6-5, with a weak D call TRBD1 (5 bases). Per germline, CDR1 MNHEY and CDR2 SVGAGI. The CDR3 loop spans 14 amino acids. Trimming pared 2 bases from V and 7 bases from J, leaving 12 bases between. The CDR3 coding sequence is TGTGCCAGCAGTTACGGGGGGAGTAGGCAGCCCCAGCATTTT. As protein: CASSYGGSRQPQHF.

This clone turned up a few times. The CDR3 DNA follows: TGTGCCAGCAGACGGATTGAGGCGGGCGAGCAGTACTTC. Protein: CASRRIEAGEQYF. The V gene is TRBV6-5, the J gene TRBJ2-7; weak D call: TRBD2 (5 bases). The germline CDR1 and CDR2 sequences are MNHEY and SVGAGI. The CDR3 extends over 13 amino acids. The V end was cut by 6 bases, the J end by 6 bases, with 15 bases between.

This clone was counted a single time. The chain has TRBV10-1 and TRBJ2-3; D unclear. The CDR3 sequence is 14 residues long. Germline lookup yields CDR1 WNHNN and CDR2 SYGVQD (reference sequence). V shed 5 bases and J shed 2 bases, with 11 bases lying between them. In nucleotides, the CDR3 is TGCGCCAGCAGTCGAGAGTCGCTCACAGATACGCAGTATTTT. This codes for CASSRESLTDTQYF.

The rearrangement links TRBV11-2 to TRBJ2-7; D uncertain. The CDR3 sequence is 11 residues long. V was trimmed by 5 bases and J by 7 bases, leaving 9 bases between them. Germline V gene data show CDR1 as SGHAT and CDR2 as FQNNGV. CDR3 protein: CASSPRVEQYF. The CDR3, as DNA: TGTGCCAGCAGCCCTAGGGTAGAGCAGTACTTC. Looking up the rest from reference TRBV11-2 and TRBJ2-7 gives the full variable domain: EAGVAQSPRYKIIEKRQSVAFWCNPISGHATLYWYQQILGQGPKLLIQFQNNGVVDDSQLPKDRFSAERLKGVDSTLKIQPAKLEDSAVYLCASSPRVEQYFGPGTRLTVT.

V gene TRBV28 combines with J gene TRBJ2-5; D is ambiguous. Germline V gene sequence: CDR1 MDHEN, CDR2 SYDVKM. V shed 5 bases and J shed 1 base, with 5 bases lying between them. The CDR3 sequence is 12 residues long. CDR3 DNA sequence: TGTGCCAGCAGTCCTGGCCAAGAGACCCAGTACTTC. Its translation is CASSPGQETQYF.

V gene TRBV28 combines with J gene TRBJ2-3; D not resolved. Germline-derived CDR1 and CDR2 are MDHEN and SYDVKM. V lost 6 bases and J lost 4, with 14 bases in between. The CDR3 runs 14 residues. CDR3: CASSSPVGSDTQYF. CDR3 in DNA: TGTGCCAGCAGCTCACCCGTGGGGTCAGATACGCAGTATTTT.

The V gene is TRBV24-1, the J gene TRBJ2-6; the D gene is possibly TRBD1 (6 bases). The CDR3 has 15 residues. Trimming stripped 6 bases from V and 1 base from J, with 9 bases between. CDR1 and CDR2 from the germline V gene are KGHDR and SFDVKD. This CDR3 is CATSPGQSGANVLTF. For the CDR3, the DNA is TGTGCCACCAGTCCCGGACAGTCTGGGGCCAACGTCCTGACTTTC.

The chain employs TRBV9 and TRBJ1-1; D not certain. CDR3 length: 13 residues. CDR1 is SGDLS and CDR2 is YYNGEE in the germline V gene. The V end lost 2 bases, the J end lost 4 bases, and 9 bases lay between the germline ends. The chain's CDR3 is CASSVSMSTEAFF. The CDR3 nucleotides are TGTGCCAGCAGCGTCTCTATGAGCACTGAAGCTTTCTTT.

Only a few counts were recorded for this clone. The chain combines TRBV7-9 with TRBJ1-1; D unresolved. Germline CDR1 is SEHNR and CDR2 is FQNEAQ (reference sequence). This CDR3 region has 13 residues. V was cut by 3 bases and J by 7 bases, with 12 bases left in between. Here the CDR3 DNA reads TGTGCCAGCAGCTTTCGGGAGTTGGGTGAAGCTTTCTTT. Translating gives CASSFRELGEAFF.

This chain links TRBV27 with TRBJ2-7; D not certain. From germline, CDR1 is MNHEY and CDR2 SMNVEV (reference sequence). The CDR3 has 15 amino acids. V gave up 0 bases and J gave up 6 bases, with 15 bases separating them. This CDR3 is CASSLSGQVSSEQYF. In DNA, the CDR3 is TGTGCCAGCAGTTTATCGGGTCAGGTCTCGTCCGAGCAGTACTTC.

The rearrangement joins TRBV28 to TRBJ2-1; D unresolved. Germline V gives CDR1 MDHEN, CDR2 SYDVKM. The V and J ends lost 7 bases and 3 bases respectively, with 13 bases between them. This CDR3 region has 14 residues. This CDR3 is CASKNPGYYNEQFF. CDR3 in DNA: TGTGCCAGCAAAAACCCGGGTTACTACAATGAGCAGTTCTTC.

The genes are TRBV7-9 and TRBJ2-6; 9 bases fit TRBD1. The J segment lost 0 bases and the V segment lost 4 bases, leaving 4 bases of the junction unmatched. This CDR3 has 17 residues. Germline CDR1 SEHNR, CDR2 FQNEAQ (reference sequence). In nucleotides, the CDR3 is TGTGCCAGCAGCTCCCGGGACAGGGACTCTGGGGCCAACGTCCTGACTTTC. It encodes CASSSRDRDSGANVLTF.

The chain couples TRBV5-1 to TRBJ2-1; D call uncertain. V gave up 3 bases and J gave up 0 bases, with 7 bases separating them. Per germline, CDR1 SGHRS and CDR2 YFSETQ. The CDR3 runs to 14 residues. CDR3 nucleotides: TGCGCCAGCAGCTCCGACACCTCCTACAATGAGCAGTTCTTC. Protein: CASSSDTSYNEQFF.

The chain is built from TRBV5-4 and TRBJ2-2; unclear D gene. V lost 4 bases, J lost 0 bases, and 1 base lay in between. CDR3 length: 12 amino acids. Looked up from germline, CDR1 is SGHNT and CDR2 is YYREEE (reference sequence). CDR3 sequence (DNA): TGTGCCAGCAGCACGAACACCGGGGAGCTGTTTTTT. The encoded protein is CASSTNTGELFF.

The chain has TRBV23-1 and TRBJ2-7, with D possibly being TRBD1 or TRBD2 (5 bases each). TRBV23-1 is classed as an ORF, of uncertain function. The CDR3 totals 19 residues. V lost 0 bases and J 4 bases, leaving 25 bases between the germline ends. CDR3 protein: CASSQSSPPKGTDYYEQYF. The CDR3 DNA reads TGCGCCAGCAGTCAATCCTCACCGCCGAAGGGGACGGATTATTACGAGCAGTACTTC.

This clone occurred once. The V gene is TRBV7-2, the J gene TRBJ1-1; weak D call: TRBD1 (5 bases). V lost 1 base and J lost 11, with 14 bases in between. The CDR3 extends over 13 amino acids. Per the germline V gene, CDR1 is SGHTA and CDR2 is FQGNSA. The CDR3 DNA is TGTGCCAGCAGCTTAGGGGGCTTAGGGTTGGCTTTCTTT. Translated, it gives CASSLGGLGLAFF.

The chain's CDR3 is CASSPQHEQFF. CDR3 nucleotides: TGTGCCAGCAGCCCCCAACATGAGCAGTTCTTC. The chain couples TRBV7-8 to TRBJ2-1; no reliable D call. Germline V gene lookup returns CDR1 SGHVS and CDR2 FQNEAQ. The V end was cut by 5 bases, the J end by 8 bases, with 7 bases between. CDR3 length equals 11 residues.

CDR3 sequence: CASSESLGLAGDDEQFF. CDR3 coding DNA: TGCGCCAGCAGTGAGTCTCTCGGGTTAGCGGGAGACGATGAGCAGTTCTTC. This rearrangement joins TRBV10-2 to TRBJ2-1; 9 nucleotides agree with TRBD2. This CDR3 has 17 residues. The junction had 11 bases not matched to a gene; V was cut back by 0 bases and J by 8 bases. The germline gives CDR1 WSHSY, CDR2 SAAADI.

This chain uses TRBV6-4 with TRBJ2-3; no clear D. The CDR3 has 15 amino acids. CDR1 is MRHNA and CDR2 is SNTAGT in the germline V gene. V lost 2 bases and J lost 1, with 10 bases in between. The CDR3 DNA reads TGTGCCAGCAGTGACGGCAGTATGGGCACAGATACGCAGTATTTT. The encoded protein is CASSDGSMGTDTQYF.

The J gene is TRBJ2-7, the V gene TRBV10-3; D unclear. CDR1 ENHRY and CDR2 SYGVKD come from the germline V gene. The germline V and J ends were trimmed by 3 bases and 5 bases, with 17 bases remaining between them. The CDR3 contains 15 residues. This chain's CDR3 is CAISDVGLQGNEQYF. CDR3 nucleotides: TGTGCCATCAGTGATGTAGGTCTTCAAGGGAACGAGCAGTACTTC.

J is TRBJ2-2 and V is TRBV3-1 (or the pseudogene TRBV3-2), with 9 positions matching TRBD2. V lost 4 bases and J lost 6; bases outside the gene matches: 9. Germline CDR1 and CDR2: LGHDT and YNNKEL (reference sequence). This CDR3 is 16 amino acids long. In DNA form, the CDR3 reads TGTGCCAGCAGCCGGGCGAGCGGGGGGCGGGCCGGGGAGCTGTTTTTT. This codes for CASSRASGGRAGELFF.

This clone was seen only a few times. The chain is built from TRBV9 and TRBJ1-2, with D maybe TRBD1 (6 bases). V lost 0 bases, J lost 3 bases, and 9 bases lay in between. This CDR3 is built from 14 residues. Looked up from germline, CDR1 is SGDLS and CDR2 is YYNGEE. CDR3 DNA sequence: TGTGCCAGCAGCGTAGGACAGGCTGACTATGGCTACACCTTC. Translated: CASSVGQADYGYTF. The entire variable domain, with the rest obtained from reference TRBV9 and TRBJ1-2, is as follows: DSGVTQTPKHLITATGQRVTLRCSPRSGDLSVYWYQQSLDQGLQFLIQYYNGEERAKGNILERFSAQQFPDLHSELNLSSLELGDSALYFCASSVGQADYGYTFGSGTRLTVV.